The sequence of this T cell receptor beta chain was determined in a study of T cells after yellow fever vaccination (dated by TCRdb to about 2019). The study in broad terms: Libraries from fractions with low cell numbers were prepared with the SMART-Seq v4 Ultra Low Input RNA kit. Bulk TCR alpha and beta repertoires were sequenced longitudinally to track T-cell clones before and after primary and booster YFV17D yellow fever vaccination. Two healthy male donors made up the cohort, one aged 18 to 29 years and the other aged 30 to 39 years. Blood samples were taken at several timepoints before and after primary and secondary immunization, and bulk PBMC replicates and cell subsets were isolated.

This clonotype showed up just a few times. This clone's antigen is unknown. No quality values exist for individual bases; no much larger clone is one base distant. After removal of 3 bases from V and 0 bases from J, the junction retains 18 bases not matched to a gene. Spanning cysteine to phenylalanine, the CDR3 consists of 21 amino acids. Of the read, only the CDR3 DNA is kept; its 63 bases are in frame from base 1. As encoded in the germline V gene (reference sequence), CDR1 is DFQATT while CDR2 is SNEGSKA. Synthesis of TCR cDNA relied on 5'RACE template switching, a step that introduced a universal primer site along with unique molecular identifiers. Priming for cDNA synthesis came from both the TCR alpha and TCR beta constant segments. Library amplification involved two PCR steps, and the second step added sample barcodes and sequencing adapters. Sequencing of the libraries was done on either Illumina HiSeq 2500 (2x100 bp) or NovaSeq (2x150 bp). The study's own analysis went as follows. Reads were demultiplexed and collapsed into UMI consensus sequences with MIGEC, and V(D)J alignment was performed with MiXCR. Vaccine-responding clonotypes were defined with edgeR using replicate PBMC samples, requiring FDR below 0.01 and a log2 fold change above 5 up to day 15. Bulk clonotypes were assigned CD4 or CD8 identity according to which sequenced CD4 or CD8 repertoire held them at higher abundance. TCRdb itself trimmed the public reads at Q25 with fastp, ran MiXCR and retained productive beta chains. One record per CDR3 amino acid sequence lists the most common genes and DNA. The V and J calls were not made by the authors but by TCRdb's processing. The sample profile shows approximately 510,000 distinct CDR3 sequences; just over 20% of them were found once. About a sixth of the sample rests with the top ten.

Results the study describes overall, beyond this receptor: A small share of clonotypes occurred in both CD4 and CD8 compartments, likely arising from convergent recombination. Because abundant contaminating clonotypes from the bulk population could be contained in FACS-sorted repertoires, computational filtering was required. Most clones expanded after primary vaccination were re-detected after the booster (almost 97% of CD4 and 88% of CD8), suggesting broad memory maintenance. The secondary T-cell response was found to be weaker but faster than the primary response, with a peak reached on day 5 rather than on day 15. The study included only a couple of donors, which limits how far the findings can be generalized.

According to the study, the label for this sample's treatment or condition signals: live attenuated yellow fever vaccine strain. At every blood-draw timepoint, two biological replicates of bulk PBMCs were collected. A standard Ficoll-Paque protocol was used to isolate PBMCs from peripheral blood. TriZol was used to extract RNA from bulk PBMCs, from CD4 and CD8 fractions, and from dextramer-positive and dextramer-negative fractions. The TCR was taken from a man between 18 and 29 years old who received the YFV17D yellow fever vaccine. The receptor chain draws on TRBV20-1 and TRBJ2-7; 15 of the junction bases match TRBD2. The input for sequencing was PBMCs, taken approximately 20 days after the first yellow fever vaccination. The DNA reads TGCAGTGCTAGGTCTTTCCCCCGTGGACTAGCGGGGGGGACTAGCTCCTACGAGCAGTACTTC. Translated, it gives CSARSFPRGLAGGTSSYEQYF.